There are many counts of the clone carrying this TCR beta chain. Antigen specificity is unknown. The data were obtained in a study of T-cell reconstitution after alpha-beta-depleted transplantation in children. The authors prepared the TCRbeta library with unique molecular identifiers. MiXCR, applied by TCRdb to the PCR reads, yields one record per CDR3 protein. The sample carries 250,000 or so distinct CDR3 sequences, 7.5% to 9.5% recorded once. Study conclusions and caveats: T cells produced anew were the main source of T-cell counts and diversity one year after transplant.

The receptor was isolated from a male patient younger than 18 who had a stem cell transplant for acute lymphoblastic leukemia, so the T cells may come from the graft donor. The source material was PBMCs, mostly from graft donor cells, sampled 180 days after TCRalphabeta/CD19-depleted stem cell transplant.

CDR3 amino acids: CSARSGSYNNEQFF. The CDR3 nucleotides read TGCAGTGCTCGCAGCGGGAGTTACAACAATGAGCAGTTCTTC. The V gene is TRBV20-1, the J gene TRBJ2-1; 8 nucleotides align to TRBD2. J lost 5 bases, V lost 5 bases, and 8 bases had no gene match. Germline lookup yields CDR1 DFQATT and CDR2 SNEGSKA (reference sequence). This CDR3 has 14 residues.